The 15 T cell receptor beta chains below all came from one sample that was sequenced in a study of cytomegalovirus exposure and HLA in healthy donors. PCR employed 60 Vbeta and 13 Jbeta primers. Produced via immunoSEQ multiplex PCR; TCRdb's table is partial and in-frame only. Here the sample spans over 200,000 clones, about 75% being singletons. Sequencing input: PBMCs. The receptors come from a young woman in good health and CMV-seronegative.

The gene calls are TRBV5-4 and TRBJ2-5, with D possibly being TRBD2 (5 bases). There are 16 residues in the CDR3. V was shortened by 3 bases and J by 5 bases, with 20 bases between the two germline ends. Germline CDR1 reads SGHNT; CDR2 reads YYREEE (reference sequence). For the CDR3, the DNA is TGTGCCAGCAGCTCCCCTTCGGTTGCGGGTTATGAGACCCAGTACTTC. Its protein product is CASSSPSVAGYETQYF.

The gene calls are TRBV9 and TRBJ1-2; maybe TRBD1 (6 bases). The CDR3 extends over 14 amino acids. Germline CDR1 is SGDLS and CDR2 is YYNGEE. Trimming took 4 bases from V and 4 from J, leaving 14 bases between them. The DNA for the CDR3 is TGTGCCAGCAGCCCTCTAACGGACAGCTATGGCTACACCTTC. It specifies CASSPLTDSYGYTF.

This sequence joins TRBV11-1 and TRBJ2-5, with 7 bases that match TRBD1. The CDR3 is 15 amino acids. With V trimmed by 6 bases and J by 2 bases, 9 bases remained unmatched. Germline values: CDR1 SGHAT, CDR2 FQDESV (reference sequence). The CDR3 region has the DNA TGTGCCAGCAGTTTTGGACAGGTCTTTCAAGAGACCCAGTACTTC. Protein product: CASSFGQVFQETQYF.

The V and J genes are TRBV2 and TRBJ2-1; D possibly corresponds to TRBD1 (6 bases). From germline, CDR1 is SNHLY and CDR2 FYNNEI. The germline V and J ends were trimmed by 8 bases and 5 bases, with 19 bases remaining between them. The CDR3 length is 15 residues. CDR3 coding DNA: TGTGCCAGCTCCCGCCCGTCACAGGGCAACAATGAGCAGTTCTTC. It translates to CASSRPSQGNNEQFF.

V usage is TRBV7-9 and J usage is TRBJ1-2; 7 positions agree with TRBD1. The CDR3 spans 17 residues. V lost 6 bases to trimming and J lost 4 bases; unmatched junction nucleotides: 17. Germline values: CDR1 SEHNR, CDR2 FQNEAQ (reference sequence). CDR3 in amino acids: CASSLAGETGLIYGYTF. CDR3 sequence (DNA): TGTGCCAGCAGTCTTGCTGGGGAGACAGGGCTGATCTATGGCTACACCTTC.

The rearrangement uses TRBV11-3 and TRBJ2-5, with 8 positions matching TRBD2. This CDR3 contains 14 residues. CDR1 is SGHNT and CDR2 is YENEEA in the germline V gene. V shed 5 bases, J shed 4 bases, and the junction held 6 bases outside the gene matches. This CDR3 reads CASSTPSGGETQYF. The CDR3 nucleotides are TGTGCCAGCAGCACCCCCAGCGGGGGAGAGACCCAGTACTTC.

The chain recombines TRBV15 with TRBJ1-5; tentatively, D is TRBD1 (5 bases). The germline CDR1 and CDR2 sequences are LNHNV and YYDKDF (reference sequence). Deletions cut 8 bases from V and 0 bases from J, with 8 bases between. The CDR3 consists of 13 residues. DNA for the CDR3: TGTGCCACCGCCCAGGGTAGCAATCAGCCCCAGCATTTT. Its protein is CATAQGSNQPQHF.

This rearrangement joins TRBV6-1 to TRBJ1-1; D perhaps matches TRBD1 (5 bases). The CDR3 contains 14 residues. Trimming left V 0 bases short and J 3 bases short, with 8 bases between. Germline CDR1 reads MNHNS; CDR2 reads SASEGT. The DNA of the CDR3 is TGTGCCAGCAGTGAAGCGGGGCCATACACTGAAGCTTTCTTT. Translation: CASSEAGPYTEAFF.

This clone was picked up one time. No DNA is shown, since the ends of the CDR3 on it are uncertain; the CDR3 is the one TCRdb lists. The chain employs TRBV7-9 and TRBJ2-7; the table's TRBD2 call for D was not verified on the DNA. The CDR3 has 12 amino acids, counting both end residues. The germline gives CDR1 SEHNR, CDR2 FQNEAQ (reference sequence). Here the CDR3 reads CASSFAGGTSYF.

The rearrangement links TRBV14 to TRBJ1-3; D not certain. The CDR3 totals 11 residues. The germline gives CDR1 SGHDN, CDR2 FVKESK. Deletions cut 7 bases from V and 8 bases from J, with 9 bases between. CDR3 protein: CASTPVHTIYF. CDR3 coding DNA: TGTGCCAGCACCCCTGTCCACACCATATATTTT.

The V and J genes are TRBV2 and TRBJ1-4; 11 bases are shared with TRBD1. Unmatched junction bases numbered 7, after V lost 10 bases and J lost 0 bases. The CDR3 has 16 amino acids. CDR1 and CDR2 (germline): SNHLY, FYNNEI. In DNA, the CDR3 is TGTGCCATTCGCGAGGACAGGGGGCCAACTAATGAAAAACTGTTTTTT. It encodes CAIREDRGPTNEKLFF.

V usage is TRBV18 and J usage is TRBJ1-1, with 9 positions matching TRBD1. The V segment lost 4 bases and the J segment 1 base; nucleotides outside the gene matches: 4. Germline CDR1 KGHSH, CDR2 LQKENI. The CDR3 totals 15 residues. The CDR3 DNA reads TGTGCCAGCTCACAACGGACAGGGGCGAACACTGAAGCTTTCTTT. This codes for CASSQRTGANTEAFF.

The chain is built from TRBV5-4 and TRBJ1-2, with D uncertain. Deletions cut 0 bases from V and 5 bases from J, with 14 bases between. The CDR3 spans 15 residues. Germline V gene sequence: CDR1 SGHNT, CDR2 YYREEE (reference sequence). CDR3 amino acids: CASSLDRLPSYGYTF. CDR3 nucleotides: TGTGCCAGCAGCTTGGACAGATTACCTTCTTATGGCTACACCTTC. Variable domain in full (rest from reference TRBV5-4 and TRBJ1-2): ETGVTQSPTHLIKTRGQQVTLRCSSQSGHNTVSWYQQALGQGPQFIFQYYREEENGRGNFPPRFSGLQFPNYSSELNVNALELDDSALYLCASSLDRLPSYGYTFGSGTRLTVV.

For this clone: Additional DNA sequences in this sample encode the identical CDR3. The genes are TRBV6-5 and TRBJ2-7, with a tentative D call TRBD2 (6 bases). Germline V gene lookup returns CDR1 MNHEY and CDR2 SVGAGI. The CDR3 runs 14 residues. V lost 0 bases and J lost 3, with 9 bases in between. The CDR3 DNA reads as TGTGCCAGCAGTTACTCGGAGGGAGGCTACGAGCAGTACTTC. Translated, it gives CASSYSEGGYEQYF.

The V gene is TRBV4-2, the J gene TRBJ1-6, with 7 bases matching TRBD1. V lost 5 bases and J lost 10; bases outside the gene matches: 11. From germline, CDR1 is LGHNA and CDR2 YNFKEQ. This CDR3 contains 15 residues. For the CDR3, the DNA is TGTGCCAGCAGCGGGAGGACAGGCCTAGAATCACCCCTCCACTTT. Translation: CASSGRTGLESPLHF.